The present TCR beta chain was sequenced within a study of blood T cells in healthy people across ages. The CDR3 runs 13 residues. Trimming removed 8 bases from V and 7 bases from J, with 15 bases in between. Then a second PCR, running roughly 6 to 12 cycles, was carried out with a sample-barcoded 5' primer and a J-beta primer mix. TCRdb reanalysed the 5' RACE reads using MiXCR and keeps one entry per CDR3 protein. Here the sample spans 750,000 to 1,000,000 distinct CDR3 sequences, around 29% being singletons. This clonotype has only a few counts. The sample was also linked to a second study, of T cells of mothers and their children.

This receptor was obtained from a woman in her thirties or forties in good health. This chain joins TRBV12-3 or TRBV12-4 and TRBJ2-1; D unresolved. The sequenced sample consisted of blood. The CDR3 loop is CASGIDRVNEQFF. The CDR3 DNA follows: TGTGCCAGCGGCATCGATAGGGTGAATGAGCAGTTCTTC.